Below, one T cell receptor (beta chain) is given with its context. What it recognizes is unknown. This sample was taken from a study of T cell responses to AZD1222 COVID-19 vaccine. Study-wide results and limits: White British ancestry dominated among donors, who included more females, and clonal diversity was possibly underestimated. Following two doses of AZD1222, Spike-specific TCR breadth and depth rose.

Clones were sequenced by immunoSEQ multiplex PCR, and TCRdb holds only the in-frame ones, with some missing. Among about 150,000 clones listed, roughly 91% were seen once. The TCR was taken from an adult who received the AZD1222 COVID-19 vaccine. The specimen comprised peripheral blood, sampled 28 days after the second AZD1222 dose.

Here the CDR3 DNA reads TGTGCCAGCAGCTTAGGGTGGGAGGGGAACTATGGCTACACCTTC. It encodes CASSLGWEGNYGYTF. The chain is built from TRBV7-9 and TRBJ1-2, with D maybe TRBD1 (5 bases). This CDR3 has 15 amino acids. Trimming removed 1 base from V and 2 bases from J, with 11 bases in between. CDR1 and CDR2 from the germline V gene are SEHNR and FQNEAQ (reference sequence). The variable domain in full, with the rest retrieved from reference TRBV7-9 and TRBJ1-2, is DTGVSQNPRHKITKRGQNVTFRCDPISEHNRLYWYRQTLGQGPEFLTYFQNEAQLEKSRLLSDRFSAERPKGSFSTLEIQRTEQGDSAMYLCASSLGWEGNYGYTFGSGTRLTVV.